A selection of T cell receptor beta chains follows, all from one sample in a study. One entry per CDR3 protein results from TCRdb running MiXCR on the RT-PCR reads. The sample has about 680,000 distinct CDR3 sequences; approximately 15% are singletons. Specimen: memory CD4+ T cells from blood. These receptor sequences come from a female donor in good health, serving as a healthy control. Each CDR3 is given with its conserved first and last residue. D genes are given only for firm matches. The size entry is marked missing in some rows and otherwise reads once, few, many or a size class.

>TRBJ1-2|.|TRBD1|TRBV6-5
TGTGCCAGCAGTTACCAAGACAGGGGGACGCCGACTTTC
CASSYQDRGTPTF
>TRBJ2-3|.|.|TRBV7-2
TGTGCCAGCAGCTTAGAGGACAGTGGACTAGGGGCAGATACGCAGTATTTT
CASSLEDSGLGADTQYF
>TRBJ2-1|few|TRBD2|TRBV2
TGTGCCAGCGCCGGACTAGCGGGGAATGAGCAGTTCTTC
CASAGLAGNEQFF
>TRBJ1-5|many|.|TRBV20-1
TGCAGTGCTAGAGGGGGTTTTGGACACTATAGCAATCAGCCCCAGCATTTT
CSARGGFGHYSNQPQHF
>TRBJ2-1|.|.|TRBV7-2
TGTGCCAGCAGCTTAGGGGAGCCCCCCGGGTTCTTC
CASSLGEPPGFF
>TRBJ1-2|.|TRBD1|TRBV9
TGTGCCAGCAGCGATGGACAGGGATCAGGCTATGGCTACACCTTC
CASSDGQGSGYGYTF
>TRBJ2-1|few|TRBD2|TRBV20-1
TGCAGTGCTCCTCTAGCGGGTACACTCTCCTACAATGAGCAGTTCTTC
CSAPLAGTLSYNEQFF
>TRBJ1-1|many|.|TRBV29-1
TGCAGCGCCGAGTGGATGAACACTGAAGCTTTCTTT
CSAEWMNTEAFF
>TRBJ1-5|.|.|TRBV20-1
TGCAGTGCAGGCCTCAGCAATCAGCCCCAGCATTTT
CSAGLSNQPQHF
>TRBJ2-7|many|.|TRBV6-2/TRBV6-3
TGTGCCAGCAGTTACGTCCAGGCTCCTACCTACGAGCAGTACTTC
CASSYVQAPTYEQYF
>TRBJ2-2|many|TRBD2|TRBV20-1
TGCAGTGGTCTAGCGGGAGGTCGAGGCACCGGGGAGCTGTTTTTT
CSGLAGGRGTGELFF
>TRBJ1-2|.|.|TRBV6-1
TGTGCCAGCAGTGAAGCGGGTCAGGAGGGCTACACCTTC
CASSEAGQEGYTF
>TRBJ2-1|many|TRBD2|TRBV12-3/TRBV12-4
TGTGCCAGCAGAGACGGGACTAGCCCTTACAATGAGCAGTTCTTC
CASRDGTSPYNEQFF
>TRBJ2-3|.|TRBD2|TRBV2
TGTGCCAGCACCAGCCCGGGGGGGACTAGCGGGATAAGCACAGATACGCAGTATTTT
CASTSPGGTSGISTDTQYF
>TRBJ2-4|.|.|TRBV25-1
TGTGCCAGCAGTGGGCCTGGCCGGGGGTACTTC
CASSGPGRGYF
>TRBJ2-2|many|.|TRBV7-7
TGTGCTAGCAGCCCTACCCACTCCGGGGAGCTGTTTTTT
CASSPTHSGELFF
>TRBJ2-1|few|TRBD2|TRBV5-1
TGCGCCAGCAGCTTGGGAGTAGTAGCGGGGGGAGTTAATGAGCAGTTCTTC
CASSLGVVAGGVNEQFF
>TRBJ2-5|.|TRBD2|TRBV3-1
TGTGCCAGCAGCCAAGATGGGGGGGACCAAGAGACCCAGTACTTC
CASSQDGGDQETQYF
>TRBJ1-5|many|.|TRBV28
TGTGCCAGCAGCTTAGGCGTAGGCAATCAGCCCCAGCATTTT
CASSLGVGNQPQHF
>TRBJ2-1|many|TRBD2|TRBV5-1
TGCGCCAGCAGCTTTAGCGGGAGTACCTACAATGAGCAGTTCTTC
CASSFSGSTYNEQFF
>TRBJ1-6|few|TRBD1|TRBV4-1
TGCGCCAGCAGCGCCGACAGGGTCCTCCACTTT
CASSADRVLHF
>TRBJ2-1|many|.|TRBV20-1
TGCAGTGCCCCATCGCCGGGGGATGGGTACAATGAGCAGTTCTTC
CSAPSPGDGYNEQFF
>TRBJ1-1|.|TRBD1|TRBV5-4
TGTGCCAGCAGCCCCGCGGGACAGGGGCTCACTGAAGCTTTCTTT
CASSPAGQGLTEAFF
>TRBJ2-7|few|.|TRBV18
TGTGCCAGCTCGCCGTCACAGGGAACCTACGAGCAGTACTTC
CASSPSQGTYEQYF
>TRBJ2-1|.|.|TRBV5-4
TGTGCCAGCAGCTCGAAGGGTGAGCAGTTCTTC
CASSSKGEQFF
>TRBJ1-2|.|.|TRBV4-2
TGTGCCAGCAGCCAAGCAATGTCCGGGACAGGCTACACCTTC
CASSQAMSGTGYTF
>TRBJ2-1|.|TRBD2|TRBV18
TGTGCCAGCTCACCGTTGACTAGCGGGAGAGGCAATGAGCAGTTCTTC
CASSPLTSGRGNEQFF
>TRBJ2-1|few|TRBD2|TRBV4-3
TGCGCCAGCAGCCAGTTTAGCGGGAGGGGATCTTGGAATGAGCAGTTCTTC
CASSQFSGRGSWNEQFF
>TRBJ2-1|.|TRBD2|TRBV4-2
TGTGCCAGCAGCCAAGCGGAACTAGCGGGAGGGCCTAATGAGCAGTTCTTC
CASSQAELAGGPNEQFF
>TRBJ1-1|.|.|TRBV7-9
TGTGCCAGCAGCCAGGAGTCGGGAAACAATGAAGCTTTCTTT
CASSQESGNNEAFF
>TRBJ2-3|.|.|TRBV7-9
TGTGCCAGCAGCCCGTCCGGGCAGGGGCAGACAGATACGCAGTATTTT
CASSPSGQGQTDTQYF
>TRBJ2-1|.|.|TRBV6-6
TGTGCCAGCAGAGCTCCGACCTTCAATGAGCAGTTCTTC
CASRAPTFNEQFF
>TRBJ2-1|.|TRBD2|TRBV20-1
TGCAGTGCTAGGCCGGGACTAGCGGGGTACAATGAGCAGTTCTTC
CSARPGLAGYNEQFF
>TRBJ1-5|.|.|TRBV20-1
TGCAGTGTCGGCCCAGCGGGCAATCAGCCCCAGCATTTT
CSVGPAGNQPQHF
>TRBJ2-1|many|TRBD1|TRBV29-1
TGCAGCGTCGGGACAGACTCCAATGAGCAGTTCTTC
CSVGTDSNEQFF
>TRBJ1-2|few|.|TRBV7-2
TGTGCCAGCAGCTTAAGTCCAGACTATGGCTACACCTTC
CASSLSPDYGYTF
>TRBJ2-7|few|.|TRBV12-3/TRBV12-4
TGTGCCAGCAGTCTTCTAGGACTGCTCTACGAGCAGTACTTC
CASSLLGLLYEQYF
>TRBJ1-2|.|.|TRBV6-5
TGTGCCAGCAGTTACCACGGGGCTTTGGGACGGACAGACTACACCTTC
CASSYHGALGRTDYTF
>TRBJ2-4|.|.|TRBV20-1
TGCAGTGCCCCCCGACTAGAGGGAGGCAAAAACATTCAGTACTTC
CSAPRLEGGKNIQYF
>TRBJ1-1|many|.|TRBV10-3
TGTGCCATCAGTGGGGGGAACACTGAAGCTTTCTTT
CAISGGNTEAFF
>TRBJ2-4|.|TRBD1|TRBV5-1
TGCGCCAGCAGCTTGGGACAGGGAGAAATTCAGTACTTC
CASSLGQGEIQYF
>TRBJ2-5|.|.|TRBV10-2
TGCGCCAGTAGCAAGGCGGCGTCTCAAGAGACCCAGTACTTC
CASSKAASQETQYF
>TRBJ2-3|.|.|TRBV20-1
TGCAGTGCTAAGGATGTCCTCCGAACCAACCTAAACACAGATACGCAGTATTTT
CSAKDVLRTNLNTDTQYF
>TRBJ2-1|many|.|TRBV10-3
TGTGCCGTCACCAAGACACCGATCTACAATGAGCAGTTCTTC
CAVTKTPIYNEQFF
>TRBJ2-1|.|.|TRBV7-2
TGTGCCAGCAGCTTATCAGCTACGAGGTCCTACAATGAGCAGTTCTTC
CASSLSATRSYNEQFF
>TRBJ2-7|few|TRBD1|TRBV12-3/TRBV12-4
TGTGCCAGCAGTTTAGCGCAGGGGGAGTGGCAGTACTTC
CASSLAQGEWQYF
>TRBJ2-5|many|TRBD2|TRBV12-3/TRBV12-4
TGTGCCAGCAGTTTGGCTAGCGGGAGCGGTGAGACCCAGTACTTC
CASSLASGSGETQYF
>TRBJ2-7|many|TRBD1|TRBV4-1
TGCGCCAGCAGCCAACAGTACAGGGGTGTCTCCTACGAGCAGTACTTC
CASSQQYRGVSYEQYF
>TRBJ2-2|.|TRBD2|TRBV20-1
TGCAGTGCTAGATCAGGGATAGCGGGGGGGGTTCAAACCGGGGAGCTGTTTTTT
CSARSGIAGGVQTGELFF
>TRBJ2-3|few|TRBD2|TRBV20-1
TGCAGTGCTCCGCTAGCGGGGAGCACAGATACGCAGTATTTT
CSAPLAGSTDTQYF
>TRBJ1-4|many|TRBD1|TRBV7-9
TGTGCCAGCAGCTTGACAGGGGCTAATGAAAAACTGTTTTTT
CASSLTGANEKLFF
>TRBJ2-1|.|.|TRBV30
TGTGCCTGGAGTGACTTGTTAGTTGAGCAGTTCTTC
CAWSDLLVEQFF
>TRBJ2-1|.|.|TRBV28
TGTGCCAGCAGCCGATTACAGGTCGGTGAGCAGTTCTTC
CASSRLQVGEQFF
>TRBJ2-2|few|TRBD1|TRBV20-1
TGCAGTGCTAGACCAGCTGGGAAGGGGGCGGCCGGGGAGCTGTTTTTT
CSARPAGKGAAGELFF
>TRBJ2-1|many|.|TRBV11-1
TGTGCCAGCAGCCCTTTCCGGAGACTAGACGCTAATGAGCAGTTCTTC
CASSPFRRLDANEQFF